Below, 14 T cell receptor beta chains from the same sample are listed, as sequenced in a study of naive and memory T cell subsets. An oligonucleotide containing a UMI was ligated to the 3' end of TCR cDNA. Amplification of ligated cDNA took four PCR rounds with SP2 and nested alpha and beta constant primers. TCRdb re-called the 5' RACE reads through MiXCR, storing one row per CDR3 protein. Found here are tens of thousands of distinct CDR3 sequences, 4.7% of them singletons; the top ten hold around 0.88%. Receptors originate from a female donor in good health.

Turning to this clonotype: One base away lies a much larger clone, so this may be a sequencing read error. This chain uses TRBV30 with TRBJ2-7; possible D gene TRBD1, 6 bases. Trimming took 0 bases from V and 3 from J, leaving 18 bases between them. Germline CDR1 reads GTSNPN; CDR2 reads SVGIG (reference sequence). The CDR3 totals 16 residues. For the CDR3, the DNA is TGTGCCTGGAGTGTCCCTACCCGTACAGGGCGCTACGAGCAGTACTTC. This translates into CAWSVPTRTGRYEQYF.

The chain has TRBV6-6 and TRBJ2-1; D is uncertain. V lost 6 bases, J lost 4 bases, and 7 bases lay in between. The CDR3 has 12 residues. Per germline, CDR1 MNHNY and CDR2 SVGAGI (reference sequence). CDR3 in amino acids: CASSSRYNEQFF. Here the CDR3 DNA reads TGTGCCAGCAGCTCCAGATACAATGAGCAGTTCTTC.

This clonotype was detected ten times or more. This rearrangement joins TRBV5-1 to TRBJ1-1; 8 nucleotides line up with TRBD1. CDR3 size: 14 residues. CDR1 SGHRS and CDR2 YFSETQ come from the germline V gene. V was pared by 2 bases and J by 5 bases, with 5 bases of the junction left unmatched. CDR3 nucleotide sequence: TGCGCCAGCAGCTTATCTACAGGGGGAACTGAAGCTTTCTTT. Encoded protein: CASSLSTGGTEAFF.

There are many counts of this clonotype. The chain recombines TRBV6-1 with TRBJ2-5, with TRBD1 matching 8 bases. From germline, CDR1 is MNHNS and CDR2 SASEGT. The CDR3 consists of 16 residues. The trim removed 6 bases at V and 0 bases at J, leaving 9 bases unmatched. CDR3 residues: CASRIGTGDYQETQYF. DNA of the CDR3: TGTGCCAGCAGAATCGGGACAGGTGATTACCAAGAGACCCAGTACTTC.

A few counts support this clonotype. The chain joins TRBV14 to TRBJ2-5, with unresolved D. CDR1 is SGHDN and CDR2 is FVKESK in the germline V gene. There are 13 residues in the CDR3. Trimming left V 0 bases short and J 5 bases short, with 7 bases between. The CDR3, as DNA: TGTGCCAGCAGCCAAGATCTGGGGGAGACCCAGTACTTC. It encodes CASSQDLGETQYF.

The gene calls are TRBV29-1 and TRBJ2-7; TRBD1 matches at 7 bases. V was pared by 7 bases and J by 2 bases, with 2 bases of the junction left unmatched. The CDR3 runs to 11 residues. Per germline, CDR1 SQVTM and CDR2 ANQGSEA. CDR3 loop: CSAGTAYEQYF. Here the CDR3 DNA reads TGCAGCGCCGGGACAGCCTACGAGCAGTACTTC.

In this sample, this clonotype turned up many times. The J gene is TRBJ2-1, the V gene TRBV6-2 or TRBV6-3, with 7 bases matching TRBD2. Germline V gene sequence: CDR1 MNHEY, CDR2 SVGEGT. V was clipped by 8 bases and J by 5 bases; unmatched bases: 12. CDR3 length equals 15 residues. CDR3 sequence: CASWHSGAGDNEQFF. Written as DNA, the CDR3 is TGTGCCAGCTGGCACAGCGGGGCCGGGGACAATGAGCAGTTCTTC.

The CDR3 loop is CASSQEGRGDYEQYF. Written as DNA, the CDR3 is TGCGCCAGCAGCCAAGAGGGGAGGGGGGACTACGAGCAGTACTTC. The chain links TRBV4-3 to TRBJ2-7; perhaps TRBD2 as D (7 bases). V was trimmed by 0 bases and J by 3 bases, leaving 12 bases between them. Germline V gene sequence: CDR1 LGHNA, CDR2 YSLEER. This CDR3 has 15 residues.

This clonotype was seen repeatedly, ten times or more. The CDR3 reads CASSLVVPYEQYF. The CDR3 DNA reads as TGTGCCAGCAGTTTGGTGGTACCCTACGAGCAGTACTTC. This chain links TRBV28 with TRBJ2-7, with D hard to call. CDR3 length: 13 residues. Germline V gives CDR1 MDHEN, CDR2 SYDVKM. With 3 bases removed from V and 2 bases from J, the gap between germline ends came to 8 bases. The entire variable domain, with the rest obtained from reference TRBV28 and TRBJ2-7, is as follows: DVKVTQSSRYLVKRTGEKVFLECVQDMDHENMFWYRQDPGLGLRLIYFSYDVKMKEKGDIPEGYSVSREKKERFSLILESASTNQTSMYLCASSLVVPYEQYFGPGTRLTVT.

The CDR3 reads CASRSGTRGTQYF. The CDR3, as DNA: TGTGCCAGCAGGTCCGGGACTAGAGGGACCCAGTACTTC. This chain links TRBV28 with TRBJ2-5, with 8 bases matching TRBD2. The CDR3 loop spans 13 amino acids. J was trimmed by 7 bases and V by 6 bases; bases with no gene match: 7. The germline V gene encodes CDR1 MDHEN and CDR2 SYDVKM.

This clonotype was detected ten times or more. The germline gene is not matched at one end of the junction; a read error may be the cause. The J gene is TRBJ1-1, the V gene TRBV7-9, with a weak D call TRBD1 (5 bases). This CDR3 comprises 13 residues. The germline V gene encodes CDR1 SEHNR and CDR2 FQNEAQ (reference sequence). The CDR3 protein is CASSLVGAPEAFF. The CDR3 DNA reads as TGTGCCAGCAGCTTAGTAGGGGCCCCTGAGGCTTTCTTT.

In this sample, this clonotype turned up many times. The chain links TRBV7-7 to TRBJ2-2; D is undetermined. The CDR3 totals 14 residues. V gave up 1 base and J gave up 5 bases, with 8 bases separating them. From germline, CDR1 is SSHAT and CDR2 FNYEAQ (reference sequence). Written as DNA, the CDR3 is TGTGCCAGCAGCTTAGATCGGATAACCGGGGAGCTGTTTTTT. Translating it yields CASSLDRITGELFF.

This clonotype was seen ten or more times. The gene calls are TRBV7-2 and TRBJ2-1, with no clear D. Between the trimmed V and J ends, which lost 1 base and 8 bases, there was a span of 6 bases. CDR1 SGHTA and CDR2 FQGNSA come from the germline V gene. The CDR3 is 12 amino acids. The chain's CDR3 is CASSLGAHEQFF. As DNA, the CDR3 is TGTGCCAGCAGCTTAGGAGCGCATGAGCAGTTCTTC.

The CDR3, as DNA: TGTGCCAGCAGCTGGGTTGACGAGCAGTACTTC. It encodes CASSWVDEQYF. The V and J genes are TRBV5-6 and TRBJ2-7; D call uncertain. The V gene lost 3 bases and the J gene lost 5 bases, with 6 bases spanning the gap. Germline loops: CDR1 SGHDT, CDR2 YYEEEE. The CDR3 runs to 11 residues.